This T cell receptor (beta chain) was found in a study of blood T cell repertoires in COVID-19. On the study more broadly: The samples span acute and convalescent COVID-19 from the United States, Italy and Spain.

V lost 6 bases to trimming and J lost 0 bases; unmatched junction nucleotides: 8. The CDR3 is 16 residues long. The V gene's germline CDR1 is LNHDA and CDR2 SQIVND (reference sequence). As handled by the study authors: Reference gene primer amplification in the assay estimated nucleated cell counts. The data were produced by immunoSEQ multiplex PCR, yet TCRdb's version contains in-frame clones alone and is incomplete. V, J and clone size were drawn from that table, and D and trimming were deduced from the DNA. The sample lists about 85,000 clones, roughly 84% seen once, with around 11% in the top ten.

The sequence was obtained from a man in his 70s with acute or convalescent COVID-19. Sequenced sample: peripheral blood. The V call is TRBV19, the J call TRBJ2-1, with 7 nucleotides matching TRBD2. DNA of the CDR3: TGTGCCAGTAGGCCAGACGGGGGGACCTCCTACAATGAGCAGTTCTTC. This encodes CASRPDGGTSYNEQFF.